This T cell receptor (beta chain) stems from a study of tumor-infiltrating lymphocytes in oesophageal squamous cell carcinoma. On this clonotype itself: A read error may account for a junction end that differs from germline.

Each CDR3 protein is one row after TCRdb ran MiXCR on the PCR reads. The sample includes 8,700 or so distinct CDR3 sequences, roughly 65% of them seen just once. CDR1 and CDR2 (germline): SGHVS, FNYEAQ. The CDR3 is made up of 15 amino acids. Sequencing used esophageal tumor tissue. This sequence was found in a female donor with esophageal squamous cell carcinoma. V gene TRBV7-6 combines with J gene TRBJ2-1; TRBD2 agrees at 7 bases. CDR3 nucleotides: TGTGCTAGCAGCTTAGGTCAGGGAGGGGTCAATGAGCAGTTCTTC. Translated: CASSLGQGGVNEQFF.